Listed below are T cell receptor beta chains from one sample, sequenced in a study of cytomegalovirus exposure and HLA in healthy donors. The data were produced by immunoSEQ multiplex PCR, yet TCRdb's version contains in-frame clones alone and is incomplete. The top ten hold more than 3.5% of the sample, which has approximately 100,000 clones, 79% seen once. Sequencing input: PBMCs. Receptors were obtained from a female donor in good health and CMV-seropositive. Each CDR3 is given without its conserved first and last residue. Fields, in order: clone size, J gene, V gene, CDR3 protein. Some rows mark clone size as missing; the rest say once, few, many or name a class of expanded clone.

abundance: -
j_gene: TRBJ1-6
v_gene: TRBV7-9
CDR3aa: ASSLAATGGAFNSPLH

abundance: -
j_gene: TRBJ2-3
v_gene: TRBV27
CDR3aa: ASSLASIRTDTQY

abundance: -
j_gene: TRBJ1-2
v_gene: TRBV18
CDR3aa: ASSPDRDGYT

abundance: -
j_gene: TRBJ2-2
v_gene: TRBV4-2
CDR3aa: ASSQAYRDGWNTGELF

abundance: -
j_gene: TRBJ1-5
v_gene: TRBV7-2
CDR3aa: ASSPTGNQPQH

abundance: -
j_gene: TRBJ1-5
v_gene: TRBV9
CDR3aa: ASSATDRVAQPQH

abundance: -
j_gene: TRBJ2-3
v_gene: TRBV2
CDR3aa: ASSELAGHRSSTDTQY

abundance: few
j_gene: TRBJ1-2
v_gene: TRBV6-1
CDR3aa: ASSEIDSLSYGYT

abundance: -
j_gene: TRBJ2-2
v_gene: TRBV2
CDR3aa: ASSGLAGGSHTGELF

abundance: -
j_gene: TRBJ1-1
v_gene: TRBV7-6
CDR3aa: ASSLGQFNTEAF

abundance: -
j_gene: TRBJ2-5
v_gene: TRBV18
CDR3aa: ASSPYQETQY

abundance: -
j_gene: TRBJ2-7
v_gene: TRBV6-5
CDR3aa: ASSYSLGTFHEQY

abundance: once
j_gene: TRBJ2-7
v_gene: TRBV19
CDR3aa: ASSIGGVPNYEQY

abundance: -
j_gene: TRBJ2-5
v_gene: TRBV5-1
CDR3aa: ASSLQGPLETQY

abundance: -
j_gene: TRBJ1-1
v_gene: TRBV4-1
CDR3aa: ASSQEWQVNTEAF

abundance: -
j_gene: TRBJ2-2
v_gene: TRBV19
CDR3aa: ASSVTGELF

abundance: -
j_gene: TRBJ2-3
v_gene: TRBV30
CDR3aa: AWSVPSGSTDTQY

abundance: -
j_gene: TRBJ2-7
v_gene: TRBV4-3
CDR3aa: ASSQAASGGFGEQY

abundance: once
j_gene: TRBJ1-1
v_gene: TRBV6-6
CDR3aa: ASSYSSTGTEAF

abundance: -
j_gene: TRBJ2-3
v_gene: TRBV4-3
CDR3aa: ASSLGSGLLLDTQY

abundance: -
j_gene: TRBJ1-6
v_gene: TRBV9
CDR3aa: ASSVGDRADSPLH

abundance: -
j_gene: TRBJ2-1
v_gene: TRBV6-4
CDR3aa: ASRGLAGVNEQF

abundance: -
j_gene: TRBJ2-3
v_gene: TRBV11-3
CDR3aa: ASSLGQGWGNTQY

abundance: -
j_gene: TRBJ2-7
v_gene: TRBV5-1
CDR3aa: ASSLVPGGSYEQY

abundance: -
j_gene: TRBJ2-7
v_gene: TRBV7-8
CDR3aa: ASSLVRGLSYEQY

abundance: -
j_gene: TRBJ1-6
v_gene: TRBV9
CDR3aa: ASSEDPRGKGSPLH

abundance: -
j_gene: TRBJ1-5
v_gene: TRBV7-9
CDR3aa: ASSLGQGPYQPQH

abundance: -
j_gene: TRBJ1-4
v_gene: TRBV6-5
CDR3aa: ASSYEHMRTNEKLF

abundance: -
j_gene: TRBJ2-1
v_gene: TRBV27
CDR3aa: ASSLRRGAHNEQF

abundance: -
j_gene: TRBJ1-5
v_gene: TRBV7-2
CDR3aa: ASSLDSRGSPQPQH

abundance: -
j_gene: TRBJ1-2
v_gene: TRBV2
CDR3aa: ASSVEGVYYGYT

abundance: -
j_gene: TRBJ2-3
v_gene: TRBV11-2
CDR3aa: ASSLGDRGSTDTQY

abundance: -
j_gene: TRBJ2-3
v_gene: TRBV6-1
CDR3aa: ASGGLHTDTQY

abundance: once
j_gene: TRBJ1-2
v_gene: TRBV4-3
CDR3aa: ASSQDLGVGGVNGYT

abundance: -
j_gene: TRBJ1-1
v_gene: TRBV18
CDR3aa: ASSPSGFTEAF

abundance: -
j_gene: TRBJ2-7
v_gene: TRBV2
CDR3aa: ASNLTPGTASYEQY

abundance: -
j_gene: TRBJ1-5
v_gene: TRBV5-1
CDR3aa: ASSLSGWGQPQH

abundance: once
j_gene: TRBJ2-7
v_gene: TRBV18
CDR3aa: ASSPPWGQRGDSYEQY

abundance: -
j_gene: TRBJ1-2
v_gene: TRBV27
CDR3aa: ASSPRGYGYT

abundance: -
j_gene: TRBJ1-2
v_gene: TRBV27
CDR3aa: ASSLSPDYGYT